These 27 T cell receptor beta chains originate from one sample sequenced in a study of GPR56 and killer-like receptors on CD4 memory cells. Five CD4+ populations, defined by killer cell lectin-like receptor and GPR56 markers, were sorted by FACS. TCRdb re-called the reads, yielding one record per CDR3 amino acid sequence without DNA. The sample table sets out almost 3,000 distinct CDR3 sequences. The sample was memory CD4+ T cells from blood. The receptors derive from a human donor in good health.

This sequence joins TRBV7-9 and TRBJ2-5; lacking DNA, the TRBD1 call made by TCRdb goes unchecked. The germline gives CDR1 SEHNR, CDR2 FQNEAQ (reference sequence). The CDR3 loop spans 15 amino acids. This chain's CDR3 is CASRKGTGSQETQYF.

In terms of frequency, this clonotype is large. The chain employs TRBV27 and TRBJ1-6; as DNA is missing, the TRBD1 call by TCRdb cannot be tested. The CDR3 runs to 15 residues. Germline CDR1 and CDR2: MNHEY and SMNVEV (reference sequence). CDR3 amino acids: CASSPQGPLNSPLHF.

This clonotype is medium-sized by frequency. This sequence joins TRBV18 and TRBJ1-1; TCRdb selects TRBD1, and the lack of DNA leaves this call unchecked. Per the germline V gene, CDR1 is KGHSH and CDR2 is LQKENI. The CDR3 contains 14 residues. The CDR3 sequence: CASSSGTGSWQAFF.

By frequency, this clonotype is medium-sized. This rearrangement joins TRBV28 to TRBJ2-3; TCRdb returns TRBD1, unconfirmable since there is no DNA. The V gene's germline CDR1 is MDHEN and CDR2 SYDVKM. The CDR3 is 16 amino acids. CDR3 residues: CASSERGDRVGHTQYF. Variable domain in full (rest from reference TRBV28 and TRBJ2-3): DVKVTQSSRYLVKRTGEKVFLECVQDMDHENMFWYRQDPGLGLRLIYFSYDVKMKEKGDIPEGYSVSREKKERFSLILESASTNQTSMYLCASSERGDRVGHTQYFGPGTRLTVL.

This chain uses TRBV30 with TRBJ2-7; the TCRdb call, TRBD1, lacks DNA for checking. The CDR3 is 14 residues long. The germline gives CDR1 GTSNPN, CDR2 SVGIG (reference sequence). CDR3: CASPQGQVKGQQYF.

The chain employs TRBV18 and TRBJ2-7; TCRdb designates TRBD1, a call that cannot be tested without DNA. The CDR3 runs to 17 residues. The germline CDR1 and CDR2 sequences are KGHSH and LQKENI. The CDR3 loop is CASSQQPGQGGEYEQYF.

Here the CDR3 reads CASSRVTGLNTEAFF. The J gene is TRBJ1-1, the V gene TRBV12-3 or TRBV12-4; TCRdb lists TRBD1, though no DNA is available to test this call. This CDR3 is 15 amino acids long.

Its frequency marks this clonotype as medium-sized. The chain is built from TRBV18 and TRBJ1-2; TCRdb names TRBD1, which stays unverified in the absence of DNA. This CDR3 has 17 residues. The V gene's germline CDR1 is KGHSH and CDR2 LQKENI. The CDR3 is CASSPRTGGTWEYGYTF.

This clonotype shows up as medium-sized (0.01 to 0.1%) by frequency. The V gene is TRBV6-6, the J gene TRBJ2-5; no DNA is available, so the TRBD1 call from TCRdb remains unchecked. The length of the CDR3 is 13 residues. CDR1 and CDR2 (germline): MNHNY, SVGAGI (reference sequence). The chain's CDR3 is CASSYDRSKTQYF.

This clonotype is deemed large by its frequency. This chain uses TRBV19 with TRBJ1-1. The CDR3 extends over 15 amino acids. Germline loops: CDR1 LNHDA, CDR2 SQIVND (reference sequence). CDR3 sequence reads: CASSIDNVMNTEAFF. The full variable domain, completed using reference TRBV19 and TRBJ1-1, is DGGITQSPKYLFRKEGQNVTLSCEQNLNHDAMYWYRQDPGQGLRLIYYSQIVNDFQKGDIAEGYSVSREKKESFPLTVTSAQKNPTAFYLCASSIDNVMNTEAFFGQGTRLTVV.

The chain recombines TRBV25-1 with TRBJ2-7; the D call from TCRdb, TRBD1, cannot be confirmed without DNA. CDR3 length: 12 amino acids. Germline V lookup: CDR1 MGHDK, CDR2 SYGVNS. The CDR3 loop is CASRGAIYEQYF.

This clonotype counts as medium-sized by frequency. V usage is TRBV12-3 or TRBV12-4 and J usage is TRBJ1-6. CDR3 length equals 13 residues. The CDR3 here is CASSLAANSPLHF.

Here the CDR3 reads CSRTGPGNTIYF. The chain has TRBV29-1 and TRBJ1-3; TCRdb reports TRBD1, a call that lacks DNA to check it against. This CDR3 is built from 12 residues. The V gene's germline CDR1 is SQVTM and CDR2 ANQGSEA.

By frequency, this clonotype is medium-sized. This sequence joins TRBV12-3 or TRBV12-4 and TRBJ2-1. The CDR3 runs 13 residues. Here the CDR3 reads CASSLMTFNEQFF.

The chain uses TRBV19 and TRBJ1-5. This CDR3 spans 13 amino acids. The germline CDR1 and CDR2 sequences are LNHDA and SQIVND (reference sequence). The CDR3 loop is CASSEAPTRPQHF.

The CDR3 is CASSVSTGNEQFF. The chain recombines TRBV9 with TRBJ2-1. The CDR3 consists of 13 residues. Germline V gene sequence: CDR1 SGDLS, CDR2 YYNGEE.

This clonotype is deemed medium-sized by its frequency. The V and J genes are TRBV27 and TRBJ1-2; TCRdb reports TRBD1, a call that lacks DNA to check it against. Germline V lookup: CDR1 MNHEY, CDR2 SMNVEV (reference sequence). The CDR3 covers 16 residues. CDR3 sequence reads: CASSFLDLGDGYGYTF.

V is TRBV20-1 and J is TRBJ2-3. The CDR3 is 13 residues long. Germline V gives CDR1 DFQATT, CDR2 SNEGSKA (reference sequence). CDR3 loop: CSAEEVVTDTQYF.

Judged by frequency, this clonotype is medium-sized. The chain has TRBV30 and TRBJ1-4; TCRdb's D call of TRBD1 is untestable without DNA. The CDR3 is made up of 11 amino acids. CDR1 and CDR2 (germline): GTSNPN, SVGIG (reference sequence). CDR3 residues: CAWSASRKLFF.

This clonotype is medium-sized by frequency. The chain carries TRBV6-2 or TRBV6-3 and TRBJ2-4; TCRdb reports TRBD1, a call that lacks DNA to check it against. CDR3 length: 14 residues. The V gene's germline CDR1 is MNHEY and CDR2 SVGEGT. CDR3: CASRGVRAKNIQYF.

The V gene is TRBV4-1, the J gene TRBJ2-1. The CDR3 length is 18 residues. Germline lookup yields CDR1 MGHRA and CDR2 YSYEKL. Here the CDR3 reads CASSQQVHRPSSYNEQFF.

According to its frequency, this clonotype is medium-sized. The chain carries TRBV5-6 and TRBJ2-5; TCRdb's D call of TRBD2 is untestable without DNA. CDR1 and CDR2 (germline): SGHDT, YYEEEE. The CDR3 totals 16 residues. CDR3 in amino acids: CASSLRYSGIKETQYF.

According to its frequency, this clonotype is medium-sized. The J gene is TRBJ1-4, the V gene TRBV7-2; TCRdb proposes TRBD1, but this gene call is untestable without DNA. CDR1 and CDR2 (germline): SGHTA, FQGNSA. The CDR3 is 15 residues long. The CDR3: CASSLDWGRDEKLFF.

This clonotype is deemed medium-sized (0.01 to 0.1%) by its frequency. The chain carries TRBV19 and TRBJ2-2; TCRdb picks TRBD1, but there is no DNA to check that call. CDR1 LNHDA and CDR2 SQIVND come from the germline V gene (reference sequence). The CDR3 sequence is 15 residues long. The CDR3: CASSPGALNTGELFF.

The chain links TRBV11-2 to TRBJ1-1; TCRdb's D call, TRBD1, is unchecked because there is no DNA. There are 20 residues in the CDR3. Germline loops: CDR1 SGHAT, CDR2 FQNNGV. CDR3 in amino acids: CASSLSISRVGRTKDTEAFF.

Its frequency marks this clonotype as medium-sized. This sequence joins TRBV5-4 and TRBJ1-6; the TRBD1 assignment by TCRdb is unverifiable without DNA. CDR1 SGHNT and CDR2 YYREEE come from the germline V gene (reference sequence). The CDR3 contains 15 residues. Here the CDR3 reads CASSPGTGWNSPLHF.

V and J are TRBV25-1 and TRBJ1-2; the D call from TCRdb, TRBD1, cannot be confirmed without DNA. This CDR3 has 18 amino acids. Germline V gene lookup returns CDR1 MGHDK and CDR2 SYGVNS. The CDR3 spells CASRESEGQGRDGNGYTF.